What follows are 27 T cell receptor beta chains derived from one specimen sequenced in a study of cytomegalovirus exposure and HLA in healthy donors. The PCR contained 60 Vbeta and 13 Jbeta primers. TCRdb's copy holds only in-frame clones and misses some; the assay was immunoSEQ multiplex PCR. The top ten clones hold roughly 9.1% of a sample with 100,000 or so clones, 60% to 80% of them seen once. The sequencing input was PBMCs. These TCRs come from a male donor in good health and CMV-seropositive.

V usage is TRBV4-1 and J usage is TRBJ2-3; D not certain. V lost 0 bases to trimming and J lost 0 bases, with 16 bases between them. Per the germline V gene, CDR1 is MGHRA and CDR2 is YSYEKL. The CDR3 is 18 amino acids. Written as DNA, the CDR3 is TGCGCCAGCAGCCAAGACGGCACCTTAGACTTTAGCACAGATACGCAGTATTTT. It yields the protein CASSQDGTLDFSTDTQYF.

A remark on this clone: A read error may account for a junction end that differs from germline. The rearrangement uses TRBV4-2 and TRBJ2-4, with D perhaps TRBD2 (6 bases). The germline V gene encodes CDR1 LGHNA and CDR2 YNFKEQ. This CDR3 contains 16 residues. The CDR3 here is CASSQPAGGNKNSQYF. The DNA of the CDR3 is TGTGCCAGCAGCCAACCAGCGGGCGGAAACAAAAACAGTCAGTACTTC.

The chain combines TRBV7-2 with TRBJ2-7; perhaps TRBD2 as D (6 bases). The CDR3 has 13 residues. Germline loops: CDR1 SGHTA, CDR2 FQGNSA. Trimming stripped 10 bases from V and 1 base from J, with 14 bases between. CDR3 DNA sequence: TGTGCCACCAGTTGGGGAGGATCCTACGAGCAGTACTTC. Amino acid sequence: CATSWGGSYEQYF. Variable domain in full (rest from reference TRBV7-2 and TRBJ2-7): GAGVSQSPSNKVTEKGKDVELRCDPISGHTALYWYRQSLGQGLEFLIYFQGNSAPDKSGLPSDRFSAERTGGSVSTLTIQRTQQEDSAVYLCATSWGGSYEQYFGPGTRLTVT.

The chain links TRBV29-1 to TRBJ2-3; D gene ambiguous. This CDR3 has 11 amino acids. Trimming shortened V by 7 bases and J by 2 bases, and 7 bases separated the two germline ends. Germline values: CDR1 SQVTM, CDR2 ANQGSEA. CDR3 sequence (DNA): TGCAGCGCCGGTGACACAGATACGCAGTATTTT. Protein product: CSAGDTDTQYF.

This clone was detected only a few times. This chain connects TRBV6-4 to TRBJ1-1, with 9 bases aligning to TRBD1. This CDR3 contains 15 residues. The germline V gene has CDR1 MRHNA and CDR2 SNTAGT. Trimming took 4 bases from V and 5 from J; bases not matched to a gene: 8. This CDR3 reads CASSAGTGTKTEAFF. The CDR3 region has the DNA TGTGCCAGCAGTGCCGGGACAGGGACTAAAACTGAAGCTTTCTTT.

In its sample, this clone was seen a few times. This sequence joins TRBV27 and TRBJ2-3; TRBD2 aligns across 11 bases. Germline V gene sequence: CDR1 MNHEY, CDR2 SMNVEV (reference sequence). J gave up 6 bases and V 3 bases, and 5 bases lay outside the gene matches. The CDR3 is 15 amino acids. The CDR3 protein is CASSFSLAGDDTQYF. As DNA, the CDR3 is TGTGCCAGCAGTTTCTCACTAGCGGGAGATGATACGCAGTATTTT.

The CDR3 sequence is CASSFGWRGREGTGELFF. Here the CDR3 DNA reads TGTGCCAGCAGTTTCGGTTGGAGGGGGCGGGAGGGCACCGGGGAGCTGTTTTTT. The V and J genes are TRBV28 and TRBJ2-2; 9 bases line up with TRBD2. Trimming cost V 3 bases and J 4 bases; bases outside gene matches: 12. The CDR3 is 18 residues long. The germline CDR1 and CDR2 sequences are MDHEN and SYDVKM.

This clone was seen once. Other DNA sequences in the same sample also yield this CDR3. The chain joins TRBV29-1 to TRBJ2-1; a weak D match, TRBD2 (6 bases). Per germline, CDR1 SQVTM and CDR2 ANQGSEA. CDR3 size: 13 residues. V dropped 4 bases and J dropped 1 base, with 8 bases sitting between them. CDR3 region: CSVAGGSYNEQFF. CDR3 nucleotide sequence: TGCAGCGTTGCCGGGGGTTCCTACAATGAGCAGTTCTTC.

Worth noting for this clone: The sample carries other DNA sequences with the same CDR3. The chain employs TRBV25-1 and TRBJ2-2, with D perhaps matching TRBD1 (5 bases). CDR1 and CDR2 from the germline V gene are MGHDK and SYGVNS. Trimming left V 5 bases short and J 6 bases short, with 10 bases between. The CDR3 is made up of 13 amino acids. CDR3 sequence: CASSPGWAGELFF. DNA for the CDR3: TGTGCCAGCAGTCCAGGGTGGGCCGGGGAGCTGTTTTTT.

The chain joins TRBV11-2 to TRBJ2-5; D is perhaps TRBD1 (6 bases). Judging by the DNA end, TRBJ2-7 fits better; the J call may be wrong. CDR3 length: 19 amino acids. Germline V gene data show CDR1 as SGHAT and CDR2 as FQNNGV. CDR3 nucleotide sequence: TGTGCCAGCAGCTTAGATACCTCCGGGACATTTCTAGAAGGCTACGAGCAGTACTTC. Its translation: CASSLDTSGTFLEGYEQYF.

V and J are TRBV11-2 and TRBJ2-1; 7 bases match TRBD2. This CDR3 has 15 amino acids. The trim removed 2 bases at V and 7 bases at J, leaving 8 bases unmatched. Germline CDR1 SGHAT, CDR2 FQNNGV. CDR3 coding DNA: TGTGCCAGCAGCTTAAGGCTAGCGGAGGGGAATGAGCAGTTCTTC. It encodes CASSLRLAEGNEQFF.

V is TRBV29-1 and J is TRBJ1-1; D perhaps matches TRBD1 (5 bases). The CDR3 covers 12 residues. Per the germline V gene, CDR1 is SQVTM and CDR2 is ANQGSEA. With 5 bases removed from V and 4 bases from J, the gap between germline ends came to 11 bases. DNA for the CDR3: TGCAGCGTTTACCTGGGGGGCACTGAAGCTTTCTTT. Translation gives CSVYLGGTEAFF.

This clone was detected only a few times. The chain employs TRBV7-3 and TRBJ2-7; D perhaps matches TRBD2 (5 bases). V lost 5 bases and J 4 bases, leaving 12 bases between the germline ends. The CDR3 covers 13 residues. Per the germline V gene, CDR1 is SGHTA and CDR2 is FQGTGA. CDR3 bases: TGTGCCAGCAGCCAAGGACTGGGGTACGAGCAGTACTTC. This gives the protein CASSQGLGYEQYF.

The V call is TRBV6-5, the J call TRBJ2-2, with D possibly matching TRBD2 (6 bases). CDR3 length: 15 amino acids. Between the trimmed V and J ends, which lost 4 bases and 0 bases, there was a span of 9 bases. The germline V gene encodes CDR1 MNHEY and CDR2 SVGAGI. CDR3 coding DNA: TGTGCCAGCAGTTTCTGGGGGGCGAACACCGGGGAGCTGTTTTTT. Amino acids: CASSFWGANTGELFF.

This chain joins TRBV7-2 and TRBJ1-5; D unresolved. With 1 base removed from V and 4 bases from J, the gap between germline ends came to 11 bases. The CDR3 contains 15 residues. Germline lookup yields CDR1 SGHTA and CDR2 FQGNSA. In nucleotides, the CDR3 is TGTGCCAGCAGCTTAGGCTCTAATCTAAATCAGCCCCAGCATTTT. It is translated as CASSLGSNLNQPQHF.

This clone was picked up one time. The chain is built from TRBV6-4 and TRBJ2-1; TRBD2 aligns across 10 bases. The ends lost 3 bases at V and 0 bases at J; junction bases unmatched: 5. The CDR3 length is 17 residues. Germline-derived CDR1 and CDR2 are MRHNA and SNTAGT. CDR3 coding DNA: TGTGCCAGCAGTGAAGGACTAGCGGCGAGCTCCTACAATGAGCAGTTCTTC. This gives the protein CASSEGLAASSYNEQFF.

The chain links TRBV9 to TRBJ2-7; 8 bases fit TRBD2. The V segment lost 3 bases and the J segment 7 bases; nucleotides outside the gene matches: 12. The CDR3 runs to 15 residues. Germline loops: CDR1 SGDLS, CDR2 YYNGEE. The CDR3 protein is CASSAGTAGGVEQYF. DNA for the CDR3: TGTGCCAGCAGCGCGGGGACGGCGGGGGGCGTGGAGCAGTACTTC. The full variable domain, its missing parts supplied by reference TRBV9 and TRBJ2-7, is DSGVTQTPKHLITATGQRVTLRCSPRSGDLSVYWYQQSLDQGLQFLIQYYNGEERAKGNILERFSAQQFPDLHSELNLSSLELGDSALYFCASSAGTAGGVEQYFGPGTRLTVT.

This clone was detected only a few times. The J gene is TRBJ2-3, the V gene TRBV7-2; no reliable D call. CDR3 length: 14 amino acids. V dropped 4 bases and J dropped 3 bases, with 11 bases sitting between them. CDR1 is SGHTA, CDR2 FQGNSA, per germline. CDR3 sequence: CASSSDLPTDTQYF. The CDR3 region has the DNA TGTGCCAGCAGCTCTGATCTACCAACAGATACGCAGTATTTT.

The chain combines TRBV7-2 with TRBJ2-7; TRBD2 aligns across 8 bases. Trimming cost V 1 base and J 0 bases; bases outside gene matches: 5. This CDR3 comprises 16 residues. Germline V gene sequence: CDR1 SGHTA, CDR2 FQGNSA. The CDR3 loop reads CASSLGPGTSSYEQYF. The CDR3 DNA follows: TGTGCCAGCAGCTTAGGGCCGGGGACTAGCTCCTACGAGCAGTACTTC.

This chain links TRBV11-2 with TRBJ2-1, with TRBD2 matching over 10 bases. Germline loops: CDR1 SGHAT, CDR2 FQNNGV. The CDR3 has 17 amino acids. After removal of 4 bases from V and 8 bases from J, the junction contained 14 bases not matched to a gene. The CDR3 region is CASSYPAHSGRRHEQFF. DNA of the CDR3: TGTGCCAGCAGCTACCCGGCTCATAGCGGGAGGAGGCATGAGCAGTTCTTC.

This sequence joins TRBV9 and TRBJ1-3; no reliable D call. Trimming removed 3 bases at V and 4 bases at J, with 11 bases between. This CDR3 is built from 14 residues. Germline V gene lookup returns CDR1 SGDLS and CDR2 YYNGEE. In DNA form, the CDR3 reads TGTGCCAGCAGCGCATTCATAGAGGGAAACACCATATATTTT. Protein product: CASSAFIEGNTIYF.

This chain links TRBV6-1 with TRBJ1-2; D is possibly TRBD1 (6 bases). The ends were cut back, 6 bases at V and 4 bases at J, with 12 bases in the middle. The CDR3 contains 13 residues. CDR1 MNHNS and CDR2 SASEGT come from the germline V gene. The CDR3 region has the DNA TGTGCCAGCAGAAGACAGGACGCCTATGGCTACACCTTC. Translation: CASRRQDAYGYTF.

V gene TRBV7-9 combines with J gene TRBJ2-2; D gene ambiguous. The CDR3 has 9 residues. With 11 bases removed from V and 8 bases from J, the gap between germline ends came to 6 bases. Germline loops: CDR1 SEHNR, CDR2 FQNEAQ (reference sequence). CDR3 bases: TGTGCCGTCCCTGGGGAGCTGTTTTTT. It is translated as CAVPGELFF.

V gene TRBV28 combines with J gene TRBJ2-5, with 7 positions matching TRBD1. The length of the CDR3 is 14 residues. CDR1 MDHEN and CDR2 SYDVKM come from the germline V gene. V dropped 5 bases and J dropped 2; count of bases not matched to a gene: 5. The CDR3 DNA follows: TGTGCCAGCAGTCCAGGGACAGCTCAAGAGACCCAGTACTTC. The encoded protein is CASSPGTAQETQYF.

This sequence joins TRBV7-3 and TRBJ2-3; perhaps TRBD2 as D (6 bases). Germline values: CDR1 SGHTA, CDR2 FQGTGA. This CDR3 spans 14 amino acids. V was shortened by 3 bases and J by 4 bases, with 11 bases between the two germline ends. DNA of the CDR3: TGTGCCAGCAGCTTTACGGGGGATTCAGATACGCAGTATTTT. Protein sequence: CASSFTGDSDTQYF. The complete variable domain, with remaining parts taken from reference TRBV7-3 and TRBJ2-3, reads GAGVSQTPSNKVTEKGKYVELRCDPISGHTALYWYRQSLGQGPEFLIYFQGTGAADDSGLPNDRFFAVRPEGSVSTLKIQRTERGDSAVYLCASSFTGDSDTQYFGPGTRLTVL.

In its sample, this clone was seen a few times. This chain joins TRBV6-4 and TRBJ2-1; D is possibly TRBD1 (5 bases). Trimming pared 8 bases from V and 9 bases from J, leaving 17 bases between. Germline assignment: CDR1 MRHNA and CDR2 SNTAGT. The CDR3 has 13 residues. The CDR3 DNA is TGTGCCAGCTCCGACTTTCAGGGCGGTGAGCAGTTCTTC. Residues: CASSDFQGGEQFF.

The J gene is TRBJ1-1, the V gene TRBV15; 8 bases align to TRBD1. The length of the CDR3 is 17 residues. V was pared by 0 bases and J by 7 bases, with 13 bases of the junction left unmatched. Germline V CDR1 and CDR2: LNHNV, YYDKDF (reference sequence). CDR3 residues: CATSRDRGTGRGGEAFF. CDR3 DNA sequence: TGTGCCACCAGCAGAGATAGGGGGACAGGAAGAGGGGGTGAAGCTTTCTTT.